One and the same sample provided the 23 T cell receptor beta chains below, sequenced in a study of T cells after yellow fever vaccination. Each CDR3 protein is one row after TCRdb ran MiXCR on the 5' RACE reads. This repertoire shows hundreds of thousands of distinct CDR3 sequences, 15% to 20% found once; its top ten account for 13% to 15%. The specimen comprised PBMCs, sampled 15 days after the yellow fever booster vaccination. Receptors were obtained from a man aged 30 to 45 who received the YFV17D yellow fever vaccine.

This clonotype was counted a single time. V usage is TRBV7-2 and J usage is TRBJ2-7; D possibly corresponds to TRBD2 (6 bases). The CDR3 loop spans 14 amino acids. The V end was cut by 1 base, the J end by 3 bases, with 10 bases between. CDR1 SGHTA and CDR2 FQGNSA come from the germline V gene. The CDR3 coding sequence is TGTGCCAGCAGCTTAGTTTTAGCGGACTACGAGCAGTACTTC. Amino acid sequence: CASSLVLADYEQYF.

This clonotype was observed a handful of times. This rearrangement joins TRBV20-1 to TRBJ2-7; D is possibly TRBD1 or TRBD2 (5 bases each). The CDR3 spans 13 residues. Deletions cut 3 bases from V and 0 bases from J, with 9 bases between. Germline CDR1 reads DFQATT; CDR2 reads SNEGSKA (reference sequence). CDR3 region: CSASTGLSYEQYF. The CDR3 nucleotides read TGCAGTGCTAGCACGGGGCTCTCCTACGAGCAGTACTTC.

The V and J genes are TRBV5-1 and TRBJ2-1, with D possibly matching TRBD1 (6 bases). Germline V CDR1 and CDR2: SGHRS, YFSETQ. The CDR3 has 12 amino acids. The germline V and J ends were trimmed by 5 bases and 5 bases, with 8 bases remaining between them. This chain's CDR3 is CASRTGHNEQFF. Here the CDR3 DNA reads TGCGCCAGCAGAACAGGGCACAATGAGCAGTTCTTC.

This chain joins TRBV20-1 and TRBJ2-1; 14 bases line up with TRBD2. V was pared by 5 bases and J by 9 bases, with 6 bases of the junction left unmatched. This CDR3 is 14 amino acids long. Germline loops: CDR1 DFQATT, CDR2 SNEGSKA (reference sequence). The CDR3, as DNA: TGCAGTGCTGGGACTAGCGGGAGCCCCCGTGAGCAGTTCTTC. As protein: CSAGTSGSPREQFF.

This clonotype came up a few times. The gene calls are TRBV20-1 and TRBJ2-7; no reliable D call. The CDR3 loop spans 12 amino acids. V shed 5 bases and J shed 2 bases, with 10 bases lying between them. The germline CDR1 and CDR2 sequences are DFQATT and SNEGSKA (reference sequence). CDR3 sequence reads: CSAHLGPYEQYF. CDR3 bases: TGCAGTGCTCACCTCGGACCCTACGAGCAGTACTTC.

This rearrangement joins TRBV7-9 to TRBJ2-7; D unclear. This CDR3 contains 14 residues. Germline V gives CDR1 SEHNR, CDR2 FQNEAQ (reference sequence). V gave up 1 base and J gave up 0 bases, with 7 bases separating them. The CDR3 bases are TGTGCCAGCAGCTTAGTAGGTACCTCCTACGAGCAGTACTTC. Translating gives CASSLVGTSYEQYF.

The chain is built from TRBV11-1 and TRBJ2-1, with TRBD1 as a possible D gene (6 bases). V was clipped by 6 bases and J by 0 bases, with 21 bases between them. CDR1 SGHAT and CDR2 FQDESV come from the germline V gene (reference sequence). CDR3 size: 18 residues. The CDR3 region is CASRPKIRGPSSYNEQFF. The DNA of the CDR3 is TGTGCCAGCAGGCCGAAGATCAGGGGACCTAGCTCCTACAATGAGCAGTTCTTC.

The V call is TRBV29-1, the J call TRBJ2-3; a possible D gene is TRBD2 (5 bases). The V gene's germline CDR1 is SQVTM and CDR2 ANQGSEA. The V and J ends lost 5 bases and 3 bases respectively, with 18 bases between them. This CDR3 spans 15 amino acids. The CDR3 DNA follows: TGCAGCGTTCAAGTCCAGCGGCTTAGGACAGATACGCAGTATTTT. Amino acid sequence: CSVQVQRLRTDTQYF.

This chain joins TRBV5-5 and TRBJ1-1; D unclear. Germline-derived CDR1 and CDR2 are SGHKS and YYEKEE (reference sequence). Trimming took off 3 bases at V and 7 bases at J, with 10 bases between the two ends. CDR3 length equals 12 residues. The CDR3 protein is CASSSKTLEAFF. Here the CDR3 DNA reads TGTGCCAGCAGCTCGAAAACTCTTGAAGCTTTCTTT.

The chain combines TRBV12-3 or TRBV12-4 with TRBJ1-6; D may be TRBD1 (5 bases). This CDR3 is built from 13 residues. V lost 5 bases, J lost 14 bases, and 16 bases lay in between. The CDR3 region has the DNA TGTGCCAGCAGTCGGGACCTACCTTCTACCCTCCACTTT. It specifies CASSRDLPSTLHF.

V is TRBV5-5 and J is TRBJ2-1, with 7 bases matching TRBD1. Germline V gives CDR1 SGHKS, CDR2 YYEKEE (reference sequence). V was pared by 1 base and J by 3 bases, with 10 bases of the junction left unmatched. The CDR3 loop spans 17 amino acids. For the CDR3, the DNA is TGTGCCAGCAGCTTGCTTCATCAGGGGGTACACTACAATGAGCAGTTCTTC. It codes for CASSLLHQGVHYNEQFF.

This clonotype was recorded a few times. This sequence joins TRBV6-6 and TRBJ2-5; D uncertain. Germline-derived CDR1 and CDR2 are MNHNY and SVGAGI (reference sequence). Trimming took off 8 bases at V and 4 bases at J, with 14 bases between the two ends. There are 13 residues in the CDR3. CDR3 amino acids: CASEARALETQYF. The CDR3 DNA reads TGTGCCAGCGAGGCAAGGGCCCTAGAGACCCAGTACTTC.

V and J are TRBV13 and TRBJ2-3; possible D gene TRBD2, 6 bases. The CDR3 totals 14 residues. V was pared by 0 bases and J by 5 bases, with 9 bases between. Germline CDR1 PRHDT, CDR2 FYEKMQ (reference sequence). Here the CDR3 reads CASSLGGSGDTQYF. In DNA form, the CDR3 reads TGTGCCAGCAGCTTAGGCGGGAGTGGAGATACGCAGTATTTT.

A few counts support this clonotype. This sequence joins TRBV14 and TRBJ2-2; D is perhaps TRBD1 (5 bases). Trimming left V 1 base short and J 4 bases short, with 10 bases between. CDR3 length equals 15 residues. CDR1 SGHDN and CDR2 FVKESK come from the germline V gene. CDR3 nucleotide sequence: TGTGCCAGCAGCCAAGGGGGCTCGATCACCGGGGAGCTGTTTTTT. It translates to CASSQGGSITGELFF.

The V gene is TRBV29-1, the J gene TRBJ2-4, with D tentatively TRBD1 (6 bases). Germline assignment: CDR1 SQVTM and CDR2 ANQGSEA. V was clipped by 7 bases and J by 0 bases, with 13 bases between them. The CDR3 runs to 14 residues. DNA of the CDR3: TGCAGCGCCCGGGACACCTTAGCCAAAAACATTCAGTACTTC. Translating it yields CSARDTLAKNIQYF.

The V gene is TRBV12-3 or TRBV12-4, the J gene TRBJ2-5; no definite D call. The ends were cut back, 6 bases at V and 1 base at J, with 12 bases in the middle. The CDR3 covers 14 residues. The chain's CDR3 is CASSPYKLQETQYF. Written as DNA, the CDR3 is TGTGCCAGCAGCCCCTACAAACTCCAAGAGACCCAGTACTTC.

The chain employs TRBV5-1 and TRBJ2-7, with 7 bases aligning to TRBD2. The CDR3 has 14 amino acids. Germline trimming cut 4 bases from V and 2 bases from J; bases unmatched to any gene: 6. Germline lookup yields CDR1 SGHRS and CDR2 YFSETQ. CDR3 nucleotide sequence: TGCGCCAGCAGCCGGGACTACCTCACCTACGAGCAGTACTTC. This translates into CASSRDYLTYEQYF.

The V and J genes are TRBV21-1 and TRBJ2-3. TRBV21-1 is labeled a pseudogene. This CDR3 is built from 17 residues. Here the CDR3 DNA reads TGTGCCAGCAGCAAAGAAGAGTCGAAAGCGACCACAGATACGCAGTATTTT. It codes for CASSKEESKATTDTQYF.

The CDR3 DNA sequence: TGTGCCAGCTCACCGTCCGAGGGACAGGGTATCAACGAGCAGTACTTC. This sequence encodes CASSPSEGQGINEQYF. V gene TRBV18 combines with J gene TRBJ2-7, with 9 bases lining up with TRBD1. The V gene end was trimmed by 3 bases and the J gene end by 5 bases; junction bases not matched to a gene: 11. Germline V gene lookup returns CDR1 KGHSH and CDR2 LQKENI. The CDR3 loop spans 16 amino acids.

This clonotype was counted many times. This chain connects TRBV12-3 or TRBV12-4 to TRBJ2-2; possibly TRBD2 for D (5 bases). CDR3 length: 13 residues. Trimming took 8 bases from V and 5 from J, leaving 12 bases between them. The CDR3 DNA reads as TGTGCCAGCGCGGAGGTCTCAACCGGGGAGCTGTTTTTT. Its translation is CASAEVSTGELFF.

The chain is built from TRBV7-2 and TRBJ2-1; 8 bases are shared with TRBD2. Looked up from germline, CDR1 is SGHTA and CDR2 is FQGNSA. V lost 7 bases to trimming and J lost 2 bases; unmatched junction nucleotides: 7. This CDR3 comprises 15 residues. The CDR3 region has the DNA TGTGCCAGCACCCGGGCGGGGGGAGCCTACAATGAGCAGTTCTTC. This translates into CASTRAGGAYNEQFF.

This clonotype was observed a handful of times. The J gene is TRBJ2-1, the V gene TRBV6-2 or TRBV6-3, with unresolved D. Germline-derived CDR1 and CDR2 are MNHEY and SVGEGT. The CDR3 is 11 residues long. V lost 6 bases and J lost 9, with 9 bases in between. The CDR3 DNA follows: TGTGCCAGCAGCCCTAGAAGTGAGCAGTTCTTC. Its protein is CASSPRSEQFF.

This clonotype came up a few times. J is TRBJ2-5 and V is TRBV27, with 11 bases aligning to TRBD2. Unmatched junction bases numbered 10, after V lost 5 bases and J lost 5 bases. The germline V gene encodes CDR1 MNHEY and CDR2 SMNVEV (reference sequence). The CDR3 is 16 amino acids. CDR3 sequence: CASSLSTSGIEETQYF. The CDR3 nucleotides are TGTGCCAGCAGTCTGTCGACTAGCGGGATTGAGGAGACCCAGTACTTC.